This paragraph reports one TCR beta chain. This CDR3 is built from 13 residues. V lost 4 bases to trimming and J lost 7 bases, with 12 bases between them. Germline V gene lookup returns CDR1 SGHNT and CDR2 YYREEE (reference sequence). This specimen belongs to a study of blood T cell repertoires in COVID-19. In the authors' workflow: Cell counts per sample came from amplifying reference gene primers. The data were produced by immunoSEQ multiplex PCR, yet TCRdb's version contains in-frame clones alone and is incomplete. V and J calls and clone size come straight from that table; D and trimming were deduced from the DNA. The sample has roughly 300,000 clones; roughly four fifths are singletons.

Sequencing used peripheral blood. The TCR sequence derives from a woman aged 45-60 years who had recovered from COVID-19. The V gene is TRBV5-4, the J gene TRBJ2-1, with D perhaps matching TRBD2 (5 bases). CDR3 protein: CASSHPDWNEQFF. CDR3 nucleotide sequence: TGTGCCAGCAGCCACCCGGACTGGAATGAGCAGTTCTTC.